This T cell receptor (beta chain) was captured in a study of neoadjuvant anti-PD-1 for oral cavity cancer. Broader study findings: Post-nivolumab, blood T cell clonality was significantly elevated in non-responders.

As concerns this clone: Its antigen remains unidentified.

The CDR3 extends over 11 amino acids. V lost 7 bases, J lost 8 bases, and 9 bases lay in between. Germline values: CDR1 LNHDA, CDR2 SQIVND (reference sequence). Most PBMC samples had roughly 0.45 ug input DNA in six replicates. Clones were read by immunoSEQ multiplex PCR, and TCRdb kept only the in-frame ones, dropping some. The sample comprises roughly 14,000 clones, around 70% of which are singletons, and 2.5% to 3% rests with the top ten. Documented time point: after neoadjuvant nivolumab, at surgical resection. Blood cells were analyzed directly, without culture or expansion. Sequenced here: PBMCs, sampled after nivolumab (anti-PD-1) treatment. The gene calls are TRBV19 and TRBJ2-1; D unclear. The receptor comes from a person aged 40-85 years with oral cavity squamous cell carcinoma. Here the CDR3 DNA reads TGTGCCAGTACCGGTTTCGATGAGCAGTTCTTC. It codes for CASTGFDEQFF.